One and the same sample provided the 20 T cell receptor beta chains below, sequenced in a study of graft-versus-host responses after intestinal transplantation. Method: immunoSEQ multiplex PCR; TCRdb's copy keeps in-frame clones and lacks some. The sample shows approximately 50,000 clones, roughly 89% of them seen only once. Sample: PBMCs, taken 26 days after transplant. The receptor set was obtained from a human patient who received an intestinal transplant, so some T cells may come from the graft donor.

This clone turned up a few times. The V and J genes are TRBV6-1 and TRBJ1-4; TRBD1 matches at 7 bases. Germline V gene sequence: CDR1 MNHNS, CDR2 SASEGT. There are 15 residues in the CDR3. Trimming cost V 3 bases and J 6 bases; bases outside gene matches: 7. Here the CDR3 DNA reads TGTGCCAGCAGTGATCAACAGGGGTCCTATGAAAAACTGTTTTTT. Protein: CASSDQQGSYEKLFF.

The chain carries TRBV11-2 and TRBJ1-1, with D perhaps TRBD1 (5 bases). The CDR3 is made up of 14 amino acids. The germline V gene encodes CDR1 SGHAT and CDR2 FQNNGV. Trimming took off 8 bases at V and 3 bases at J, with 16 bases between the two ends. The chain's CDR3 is CASVPTAGYTEAFF. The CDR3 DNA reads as TGTGCCAGCGTCCCGACCGCAGGGTACACTGAAGCTTTCTTT.

The CDR3 DNA reads as TGTGCCAGCTCATCCTTGGGGCCCCAAGAGACCCAGTACTTC. As protein: CASSSLGPQETQYF. The rearrangement joins TRBV18 to TRBJ2-5; a possible D gene is TRBD1 (5 bases). V was shortened by 5 bases and J by 1 base, with 11 bases between the two germline ends. The CDR3 extends over 14 amino acids. CDR1 and CDR2 (germline): KGHSH, LQKENI. Combining the CDR3 with reference TRBV18 and TRBJ2-5 gives the whole variable domain NAGVMQNPRHLVRRRGQEARLRCSPMKGHSHVYWYRQLPEEGLKFMVYLQKENIIDESGMPKERFSAEFPKEGPSILRIQQVVRGDSAAYFCASSSLGPQETQYFGPGTRLLVL.

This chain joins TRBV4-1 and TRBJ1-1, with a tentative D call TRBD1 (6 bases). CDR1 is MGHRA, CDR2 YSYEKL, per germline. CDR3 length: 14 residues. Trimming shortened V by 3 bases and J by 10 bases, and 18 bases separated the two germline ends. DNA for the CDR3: TGCGCCAGCAGCCAGGAAGGGGACGGGACATCAGCTTTCTTT. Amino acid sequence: CASSQEGDGTSAFF.

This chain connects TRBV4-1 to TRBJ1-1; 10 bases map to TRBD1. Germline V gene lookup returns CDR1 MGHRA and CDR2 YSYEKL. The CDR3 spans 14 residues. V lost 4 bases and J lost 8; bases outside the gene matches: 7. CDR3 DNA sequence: TGCGCCAGCAGCCCTCTTACGACAGGGGGCGAAGCTTTCTTT. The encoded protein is CASSPLTTGGEAFF.

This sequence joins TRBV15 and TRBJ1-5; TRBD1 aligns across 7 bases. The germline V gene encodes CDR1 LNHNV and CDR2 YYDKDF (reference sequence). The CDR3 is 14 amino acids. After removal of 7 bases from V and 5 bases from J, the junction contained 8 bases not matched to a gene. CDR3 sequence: CATTEDREDQPQHF. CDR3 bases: TGTGCCACCACCGAAGACAGGGAGGATCAGCCCCAGCATTTT.

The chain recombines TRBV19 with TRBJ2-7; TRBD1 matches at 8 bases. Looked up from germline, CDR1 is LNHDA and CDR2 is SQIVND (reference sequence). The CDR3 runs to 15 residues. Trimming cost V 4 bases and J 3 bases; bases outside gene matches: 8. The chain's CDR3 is CASSTPQGAGYEQYF. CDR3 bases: TGTGCCAGTAGTACCCCCCAGGGGGCGGGCTACGAGCAGTACTTC.

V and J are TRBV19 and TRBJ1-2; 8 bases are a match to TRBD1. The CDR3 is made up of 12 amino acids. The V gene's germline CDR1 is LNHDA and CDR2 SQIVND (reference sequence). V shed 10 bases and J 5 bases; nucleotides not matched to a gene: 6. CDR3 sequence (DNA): TGTGCCATCGGACAGGGAGGGTATGGCTACACCTTC. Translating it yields CAIGQGGYGYTF.

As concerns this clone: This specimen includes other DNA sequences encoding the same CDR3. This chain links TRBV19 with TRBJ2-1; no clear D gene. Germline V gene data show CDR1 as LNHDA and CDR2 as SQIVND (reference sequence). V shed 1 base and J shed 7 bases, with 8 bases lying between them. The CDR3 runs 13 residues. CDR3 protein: CASSIGAPNEQFF. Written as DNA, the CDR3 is TGTGCCAGTAGTATAGGAGCTCCTAATGAGCAGTTCTTC.

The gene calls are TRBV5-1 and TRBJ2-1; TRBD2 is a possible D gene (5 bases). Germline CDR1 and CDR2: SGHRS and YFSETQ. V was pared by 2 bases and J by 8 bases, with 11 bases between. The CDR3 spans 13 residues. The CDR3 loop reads CASSFRGADEQFF. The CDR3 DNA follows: TGCGCCAGCAGCTTCCGGGGAGCGGATGAGCAGTTCTTC. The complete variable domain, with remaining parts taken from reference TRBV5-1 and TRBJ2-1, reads KAGVTQTPRYLIKTRGQQVTLSCSPISGHRSVSWYQQTPGQGLQFLFEYFSETQRNKGNFPGRFSGRQFSNSRSEMNVSTLELGDSALYLCASSFRGADEQFFGPGTRLTVL.

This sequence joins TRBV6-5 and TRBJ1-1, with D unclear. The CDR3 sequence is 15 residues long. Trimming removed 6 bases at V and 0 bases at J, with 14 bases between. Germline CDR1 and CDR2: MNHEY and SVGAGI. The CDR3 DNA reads TGTGCCAGCAGAACTCATGCCACCTTGAACACTGAAGCTTTCTTT. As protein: CASRTHATLNTEAFF.

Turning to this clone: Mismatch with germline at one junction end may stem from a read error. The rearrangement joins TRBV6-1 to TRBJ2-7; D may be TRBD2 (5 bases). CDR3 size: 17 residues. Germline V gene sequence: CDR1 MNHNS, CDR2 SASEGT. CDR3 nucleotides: TGTGCCAGCAGCGAAGGTGGGCTAGCCGTTTTAAGACACGAGCAGTACTTC. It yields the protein CASSEGGLAVLRHEQYF.

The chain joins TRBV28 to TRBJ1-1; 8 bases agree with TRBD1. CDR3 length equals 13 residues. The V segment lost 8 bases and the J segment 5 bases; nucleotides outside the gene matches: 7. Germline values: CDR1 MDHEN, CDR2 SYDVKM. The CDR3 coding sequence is TGTGCCAGCGGCTACAGGGGGAGAACTGAAGCTTTCTTT. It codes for CASGYRGRTEAFF. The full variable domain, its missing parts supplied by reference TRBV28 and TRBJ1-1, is DVKVTQSSRYLVKRTGEKVFLECVQDMDHENMFWYRQDPGLGLRLIYFSYDVKMKEKGDIPEGYSVSREKKERFSLILESASTNQTSMYLCASGYRGRTEAFFGQGTRLTVV.

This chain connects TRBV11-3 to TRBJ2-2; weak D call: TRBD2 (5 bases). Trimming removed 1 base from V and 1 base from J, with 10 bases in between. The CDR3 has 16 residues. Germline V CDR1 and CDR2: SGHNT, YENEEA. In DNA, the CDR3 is TGTGCCAGCAGCTTAGTGTTGGCGGGGAACACCGGGGAGCTGTTTTTT. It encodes CASSLVLAGNTGELFF.

The CDR3 bases are TGCGCCAGCAGCTTGGGGACAGGAGAGTACGAGCAGTACTTC. It specifies CASSLGTGEYEQYF. The V call is TRBV5-1, the J call TRBJ2-7; 7 nucleotides align to TRBD1. V was clipped by 0 bases and J by 4 bases; unmatched bases: 4. CDR1 is SGHRS, CDR2 YFSETQ, per germline. This CDR3 spans 14 amino acids.

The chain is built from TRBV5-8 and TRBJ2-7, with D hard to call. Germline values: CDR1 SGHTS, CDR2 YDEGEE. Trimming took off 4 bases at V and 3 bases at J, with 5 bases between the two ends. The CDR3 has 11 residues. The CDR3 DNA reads TGTGCCAGCAGCGGGGACTACGAGCAGTACGTC. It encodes CASSGDYEQYV.

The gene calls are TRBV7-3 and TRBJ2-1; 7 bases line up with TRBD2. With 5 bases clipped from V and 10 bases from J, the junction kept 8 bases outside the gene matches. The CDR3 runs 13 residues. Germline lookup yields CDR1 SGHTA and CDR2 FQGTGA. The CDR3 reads CASSPYLLAEQFF. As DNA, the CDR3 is TGTGCCAGCAGCCCGTACTTACTAGCGGAGCAGTTCTTC.

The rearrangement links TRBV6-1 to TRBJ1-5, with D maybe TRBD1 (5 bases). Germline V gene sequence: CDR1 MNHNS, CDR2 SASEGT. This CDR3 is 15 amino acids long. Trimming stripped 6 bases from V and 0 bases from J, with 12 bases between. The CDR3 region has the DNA TGTGCCAGCAGCCCGACAGAGTATAGCAATCAGCCCCAGCATTTT. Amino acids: CASSPTEYSNQPQHF.

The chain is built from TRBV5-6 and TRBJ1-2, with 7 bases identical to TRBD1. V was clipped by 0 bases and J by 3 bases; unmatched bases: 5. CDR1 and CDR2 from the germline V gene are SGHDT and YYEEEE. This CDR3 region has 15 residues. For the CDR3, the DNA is TGTGCCAGCAGCTTGGGCGGCAGGGGGGACTATGGCTACACCTTC. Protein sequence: CASSLGGRGDYGYTF.

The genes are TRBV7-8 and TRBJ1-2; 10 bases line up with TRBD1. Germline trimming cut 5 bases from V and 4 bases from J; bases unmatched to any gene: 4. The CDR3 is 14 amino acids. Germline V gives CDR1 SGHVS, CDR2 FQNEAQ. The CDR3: CASSGQGEVYGYTF. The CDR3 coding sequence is TGTGCCAGCAGCGGACAGGGGGAAGTCTATGGCTACACCTTC.